Described below is a single T cell receptor beta chain sequence and its context. The CDR3 contains 18 residues. Losses at the gene ends were 1 base for V and 4 bases for J; bases not matched to a gene: 13. The germline CDR1 and CDR2 sequences are SGHTA and FQGNSA. In the original analysis: Amplification of reference gene primers provided the estimated nucleated cell counts. Profiling relied on immunoSEQ multiplex PCR, and the TCRdb table lists in-frame clones only, not all of them. That table furnishes V, J and clone size, whereas the DNA furnished D and trimming. Among about 130,000 clones listed, approximately 81% were seen once. These data originate in a study of blood T cell repertoires in COVID-19. Turning to the study itself: Whether acute or convalescent, the COVID-19 samples came from the United States, Italy and Spain. From T cells, B-cell-depleted T cells, or PBMCs came the material, which was cDNA or gDNA.

This clonotype was sampled from a man in his sixties with acute or convalescent COVID-19. Specimen: peripheral blood. J is TRBJ2-1 and V is TRBV7-2, with TRBD2 matching 7 bases. The CDR3 loop is CASSLGVGGESPYNEQFF. CDR3 sequence (DNA): TGTGCCAGCAGCTTAGGGGTGGGGGGGGAAAGCCCGTACAATGAGCAGTTCTTC.